This T cell receptor beta chain was documented in a study of human T cells and chemical hapten exposure. Study as a whole: It was small differences in pooled library volume that mainly caused per-sample TCR yields to vary.

Whole-study findings and limits: With DPC sensitization, TCRs exceeding 1 in 1000 frequency showed no change.

Only a few counts were recorded for this clonotype. Its specificity is not known. Germline values: CDR1 SEHNR, CDR2 FQNEAQ (reference sequence). The junction had 12 bases not matched to a gene; V was cut back by 4 bases and J by 6 bases. The CDR3 is 18 residues long. Under the authors' procedure: Samples had a median of around 91,000 TCRs, ranging roughly 23,224 to 750,000. TCRdb independently ran MiXCR on the RACE reads; one entry per CDR3 protein. The V and J calls here are based on TCRdb, not the publication. The table has fewer than 85,000 distinct CDR3 sequences, roughly 8.7% seen once. Sample time point: healthy volunteer bleed at 6 weeks. The authors extracted total RNA from unfractionated whole blood.

The chain carries TRBV7-9 and TRBJ2-2; 12 positions match TRBD2. This TCR was sampled from a male donor in good health. Some clones in this sample may be carry-over from other donors' samples. Sequenced material: whole blood. The chain's CDR3 is CASSSTLAGGPWAGELFF. Here the CDR3 DNA reads TGTGCCAGCAGCTCCACTCTAGCGGGAGGGCCTTGGGCCGGGGAGCTGTTTTTT.